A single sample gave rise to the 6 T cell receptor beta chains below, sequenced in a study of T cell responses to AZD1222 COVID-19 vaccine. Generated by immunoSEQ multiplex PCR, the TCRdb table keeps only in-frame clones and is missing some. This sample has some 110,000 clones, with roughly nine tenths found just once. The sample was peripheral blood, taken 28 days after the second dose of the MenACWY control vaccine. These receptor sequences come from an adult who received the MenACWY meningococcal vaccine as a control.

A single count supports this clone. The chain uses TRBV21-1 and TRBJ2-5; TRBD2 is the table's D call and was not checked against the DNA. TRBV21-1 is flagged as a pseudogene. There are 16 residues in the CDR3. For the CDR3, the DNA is TGTGCCAGCACCGACCCGGCGCGGCCCAACCCTGAGACCCAGTACTTC. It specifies CASTDPARPNPETQYF.

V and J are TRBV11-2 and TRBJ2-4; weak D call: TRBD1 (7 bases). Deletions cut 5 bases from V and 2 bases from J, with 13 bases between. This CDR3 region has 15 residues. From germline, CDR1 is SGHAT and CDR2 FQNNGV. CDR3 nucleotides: TGTGCCAGCAGCGGAGGGGGCGCGACCAAAAACATTCAGTACTTC. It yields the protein CASSGGGATKNIQYF.

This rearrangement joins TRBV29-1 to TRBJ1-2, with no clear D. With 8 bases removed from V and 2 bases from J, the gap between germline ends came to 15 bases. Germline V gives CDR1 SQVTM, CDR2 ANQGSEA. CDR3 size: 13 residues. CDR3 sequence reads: CSIWIPGNYGYTF. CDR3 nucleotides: TGCAGCATCTGGATTCCGGGGAACTATGGCTACACCTTC.

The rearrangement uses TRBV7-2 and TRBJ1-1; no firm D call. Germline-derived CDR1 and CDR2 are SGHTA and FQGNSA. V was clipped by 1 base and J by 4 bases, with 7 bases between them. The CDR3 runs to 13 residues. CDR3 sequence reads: CASSLDSGTEAFF. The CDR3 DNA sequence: TGTGCCAGCAGCTTAGATTCGGGCACTGAAGCTTTCTTT.

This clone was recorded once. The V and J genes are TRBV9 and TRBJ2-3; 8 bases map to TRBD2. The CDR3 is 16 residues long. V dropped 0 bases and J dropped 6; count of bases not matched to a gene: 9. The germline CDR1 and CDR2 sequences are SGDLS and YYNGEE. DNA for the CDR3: TGTGCCAGCAGCGTAGGCAACGGGGGGGCCGGGGATACGCAGTATTTT. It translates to CASSVGNGGAGDTQYF.

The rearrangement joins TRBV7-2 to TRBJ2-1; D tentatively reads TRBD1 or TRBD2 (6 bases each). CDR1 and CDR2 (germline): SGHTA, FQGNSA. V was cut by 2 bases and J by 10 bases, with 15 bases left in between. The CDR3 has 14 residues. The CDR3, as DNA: TGTGCCAGCAGCTTATCTGGGGGGCCGAAAGAGCAGTTCTTC. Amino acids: CASSLSGGPKEQFF.